This TCR beta chain was found in a study of control samples from healthy donors and cancer patients. The method was immunoSEQ multiplex PCR; TCRdb's version includes in-frame clones alone and lacks a portion of them. The table has about 41,000 clones, roughly 94% seen once; the top ten hold 20% to 30%. This CDR3 has 14 amino acids. Germline-derived CDR1 and CDR2 are SGHAT and FQNNGV. Trimming removed 5 bases at V and 1 base at J, with 9 bases between. Sequenced: blood. This clonotype was sampled from a man in his sixties in good health. The rearrangement joins TRBV11-2 to TRBJ1-5; D gene uncertain. CDR3: CASSRSGSNQPQHF. CDR3 coding DNA: TGTGCCAGCAGCCGATCCGGGAGCAATCAGCCCCAGCATTTT.